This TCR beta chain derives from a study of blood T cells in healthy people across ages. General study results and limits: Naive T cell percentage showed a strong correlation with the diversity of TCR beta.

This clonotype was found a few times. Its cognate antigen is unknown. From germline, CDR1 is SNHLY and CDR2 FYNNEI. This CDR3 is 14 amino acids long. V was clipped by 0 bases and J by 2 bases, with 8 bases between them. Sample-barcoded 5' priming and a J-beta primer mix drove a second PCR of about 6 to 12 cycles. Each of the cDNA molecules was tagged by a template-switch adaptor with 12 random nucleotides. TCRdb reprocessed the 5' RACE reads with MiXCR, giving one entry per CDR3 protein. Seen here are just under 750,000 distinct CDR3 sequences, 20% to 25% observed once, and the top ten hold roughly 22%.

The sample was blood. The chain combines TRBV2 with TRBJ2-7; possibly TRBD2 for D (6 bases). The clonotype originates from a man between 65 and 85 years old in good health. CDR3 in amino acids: CASSEAGLPYEQYF. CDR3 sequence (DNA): TGTGCCAGCAGTGAAGCGGGACTCCCCTACGAGCAGTACTTC.